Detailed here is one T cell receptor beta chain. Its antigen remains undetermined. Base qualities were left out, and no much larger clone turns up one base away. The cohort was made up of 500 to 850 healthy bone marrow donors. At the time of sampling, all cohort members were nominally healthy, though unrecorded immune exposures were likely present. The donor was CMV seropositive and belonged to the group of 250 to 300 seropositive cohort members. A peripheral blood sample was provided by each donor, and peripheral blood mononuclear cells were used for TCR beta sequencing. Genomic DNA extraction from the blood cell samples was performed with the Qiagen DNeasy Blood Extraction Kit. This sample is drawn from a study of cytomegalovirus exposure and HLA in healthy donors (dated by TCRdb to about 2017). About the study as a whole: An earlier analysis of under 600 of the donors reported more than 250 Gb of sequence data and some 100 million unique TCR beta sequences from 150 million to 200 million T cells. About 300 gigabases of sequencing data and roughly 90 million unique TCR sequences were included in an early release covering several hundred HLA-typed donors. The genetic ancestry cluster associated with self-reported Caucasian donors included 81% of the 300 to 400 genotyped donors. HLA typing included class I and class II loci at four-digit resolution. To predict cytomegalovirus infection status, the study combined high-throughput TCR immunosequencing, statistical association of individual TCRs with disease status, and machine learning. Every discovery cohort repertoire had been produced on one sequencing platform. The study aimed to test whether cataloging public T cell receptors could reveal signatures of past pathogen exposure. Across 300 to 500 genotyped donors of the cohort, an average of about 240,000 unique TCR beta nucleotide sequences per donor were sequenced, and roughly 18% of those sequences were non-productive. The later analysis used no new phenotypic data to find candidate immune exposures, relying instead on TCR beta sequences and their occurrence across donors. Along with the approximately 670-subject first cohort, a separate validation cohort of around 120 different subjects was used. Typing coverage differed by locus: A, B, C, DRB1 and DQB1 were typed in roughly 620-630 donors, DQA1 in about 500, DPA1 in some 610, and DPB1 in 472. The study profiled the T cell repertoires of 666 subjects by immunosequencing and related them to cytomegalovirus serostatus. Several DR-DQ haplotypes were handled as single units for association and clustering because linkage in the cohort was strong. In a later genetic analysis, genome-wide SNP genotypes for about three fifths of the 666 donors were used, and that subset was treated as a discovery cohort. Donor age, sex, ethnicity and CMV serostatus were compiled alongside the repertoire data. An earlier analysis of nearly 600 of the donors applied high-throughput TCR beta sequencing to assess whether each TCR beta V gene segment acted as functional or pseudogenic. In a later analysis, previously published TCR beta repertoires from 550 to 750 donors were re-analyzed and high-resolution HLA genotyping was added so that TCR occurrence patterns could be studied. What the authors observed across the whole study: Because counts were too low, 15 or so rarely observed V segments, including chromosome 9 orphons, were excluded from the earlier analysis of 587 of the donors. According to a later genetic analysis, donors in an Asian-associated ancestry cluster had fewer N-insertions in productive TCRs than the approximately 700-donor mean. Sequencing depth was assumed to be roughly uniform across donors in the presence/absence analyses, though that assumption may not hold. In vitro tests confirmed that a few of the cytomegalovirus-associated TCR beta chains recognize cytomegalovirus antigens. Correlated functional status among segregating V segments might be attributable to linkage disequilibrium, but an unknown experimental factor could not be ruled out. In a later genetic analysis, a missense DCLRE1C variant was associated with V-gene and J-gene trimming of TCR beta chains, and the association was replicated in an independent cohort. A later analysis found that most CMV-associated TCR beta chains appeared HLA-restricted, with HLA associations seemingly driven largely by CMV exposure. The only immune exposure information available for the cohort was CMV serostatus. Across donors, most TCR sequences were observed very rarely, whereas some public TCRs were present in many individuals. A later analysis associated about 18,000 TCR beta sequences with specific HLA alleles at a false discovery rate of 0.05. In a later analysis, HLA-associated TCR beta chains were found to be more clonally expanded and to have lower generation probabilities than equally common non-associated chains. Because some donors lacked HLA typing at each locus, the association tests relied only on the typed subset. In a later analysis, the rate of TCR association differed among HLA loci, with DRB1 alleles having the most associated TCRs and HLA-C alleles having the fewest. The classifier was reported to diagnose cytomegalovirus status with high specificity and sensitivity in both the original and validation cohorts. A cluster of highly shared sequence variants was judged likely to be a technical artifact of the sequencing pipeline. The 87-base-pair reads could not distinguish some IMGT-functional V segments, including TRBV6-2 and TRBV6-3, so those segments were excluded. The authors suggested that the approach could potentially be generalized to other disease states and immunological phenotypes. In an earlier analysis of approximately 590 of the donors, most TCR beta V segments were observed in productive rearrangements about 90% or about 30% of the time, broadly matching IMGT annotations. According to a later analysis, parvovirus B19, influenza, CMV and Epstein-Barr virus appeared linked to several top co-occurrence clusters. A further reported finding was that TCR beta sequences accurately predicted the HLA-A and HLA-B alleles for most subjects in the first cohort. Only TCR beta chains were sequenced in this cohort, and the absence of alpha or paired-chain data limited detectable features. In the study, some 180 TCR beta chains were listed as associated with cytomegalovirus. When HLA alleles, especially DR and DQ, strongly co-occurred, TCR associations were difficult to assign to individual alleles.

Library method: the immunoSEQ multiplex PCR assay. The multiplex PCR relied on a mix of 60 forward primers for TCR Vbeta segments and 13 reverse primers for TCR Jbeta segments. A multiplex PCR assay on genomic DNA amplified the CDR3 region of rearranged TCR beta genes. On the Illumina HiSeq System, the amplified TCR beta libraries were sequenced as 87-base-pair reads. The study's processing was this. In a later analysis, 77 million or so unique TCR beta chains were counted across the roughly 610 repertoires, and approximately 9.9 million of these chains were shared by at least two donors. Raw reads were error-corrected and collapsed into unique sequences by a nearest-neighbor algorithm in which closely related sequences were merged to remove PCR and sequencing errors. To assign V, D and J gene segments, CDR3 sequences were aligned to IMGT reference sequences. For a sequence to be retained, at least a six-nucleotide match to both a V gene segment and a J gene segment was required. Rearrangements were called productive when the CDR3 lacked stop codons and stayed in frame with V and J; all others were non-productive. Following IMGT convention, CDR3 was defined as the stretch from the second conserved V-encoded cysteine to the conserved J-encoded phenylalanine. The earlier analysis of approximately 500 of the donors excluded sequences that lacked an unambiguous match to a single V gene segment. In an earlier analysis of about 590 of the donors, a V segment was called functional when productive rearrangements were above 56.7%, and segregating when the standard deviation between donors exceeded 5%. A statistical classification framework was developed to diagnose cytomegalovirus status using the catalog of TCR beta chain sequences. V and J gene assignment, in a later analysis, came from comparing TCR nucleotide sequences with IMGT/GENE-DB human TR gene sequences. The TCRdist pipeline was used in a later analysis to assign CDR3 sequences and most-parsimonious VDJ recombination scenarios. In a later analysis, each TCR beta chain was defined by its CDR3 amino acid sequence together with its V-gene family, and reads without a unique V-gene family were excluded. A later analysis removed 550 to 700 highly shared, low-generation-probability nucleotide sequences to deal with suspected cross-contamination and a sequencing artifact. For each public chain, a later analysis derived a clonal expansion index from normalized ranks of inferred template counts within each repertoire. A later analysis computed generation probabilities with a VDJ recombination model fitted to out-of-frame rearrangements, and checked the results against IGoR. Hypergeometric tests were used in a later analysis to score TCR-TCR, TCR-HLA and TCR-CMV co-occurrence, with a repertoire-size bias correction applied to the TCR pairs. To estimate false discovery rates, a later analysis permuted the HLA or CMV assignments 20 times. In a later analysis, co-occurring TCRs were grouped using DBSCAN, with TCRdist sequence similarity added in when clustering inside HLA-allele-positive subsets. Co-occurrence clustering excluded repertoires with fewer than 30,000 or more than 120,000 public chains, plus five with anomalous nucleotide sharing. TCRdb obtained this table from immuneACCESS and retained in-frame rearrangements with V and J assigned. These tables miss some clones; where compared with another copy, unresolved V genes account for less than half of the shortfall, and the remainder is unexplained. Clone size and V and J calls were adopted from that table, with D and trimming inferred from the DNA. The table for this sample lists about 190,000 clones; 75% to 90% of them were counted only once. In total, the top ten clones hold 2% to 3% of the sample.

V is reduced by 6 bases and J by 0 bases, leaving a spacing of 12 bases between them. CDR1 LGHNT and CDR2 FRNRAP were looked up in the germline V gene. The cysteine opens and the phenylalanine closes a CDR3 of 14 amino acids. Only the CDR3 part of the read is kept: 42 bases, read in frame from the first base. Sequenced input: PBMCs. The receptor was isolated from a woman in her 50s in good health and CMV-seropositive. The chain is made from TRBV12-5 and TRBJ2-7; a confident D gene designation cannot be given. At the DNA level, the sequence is TGTGCTAGTGGACACAGACGGATCTCCTACGAGCAGTACTTC. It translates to CASGHRRISYEQYF.